The rows below give T cell receptor beta chains drawn from one sample of a study of human T cells and chemical hapten exposure. TCRdb processed the RACE reads anew with MiXCR; each CDR3 protein has one entry. This sample has over 35,000 distinct CDR3 sequences, with approximately 12% found just once. This specimen consisted of whole blood, obtained in connection with sensitization to the hapten diphenylcyclopropenone (DPC). These receptors came from a woman aged 40 to 55 with alopecia areata. Some clones in this sample may be carry-over from other donors' samples. Each CDR3 is given with its conserved first and last residue. The D gene is left open where the match is weak. A row's size may be missing; if present it is once, few, many or a size class.

J | D | size | V | DNA | CDR3
TRBJ2-7 | TRBD1 | few | TRBV20-1 | TGCAGTGCTAGCAGGACAGGGACGGGCGAGCAGTACTTC | CSASRTGTGEQYF
TRBJ2-7 | . | many | TRBV18 | TGTGCCAGCTCACCAGGGTCCGCCTACGAGCAGTACTTC | CASSPGSAYEQYF
TRBJ2-5 | TRBD2 | . | TRBV7-6 | TGTGCCACCAGCTTAGGAGGACTAGCGGAGACCCAGTACTTC | CATSLGGLAETQYF
TRBJ2-7 | . | . | TRBV28 | TGTGCCAGCAGTTTTCAAGACTCCTACGAGCAGTACTTC | CASSFQDSYEQYF
TRBJ1-1 | . | . | TRBV12-3/TRBV12-4 | TGTGCCAGCAGTTCTGTTATGAACACTGAAGCTTTCTTT | CASSSVMNTEAFF
TRBJ1-2 | . | many | TRBV6-2/TRBV6-3 | TGTGCCAGCAGTCCACAGGGATCCTATGGCTACACCTTC | CASSPQGSYGYTF
TRBJ2-3 | TRBD2 | many | TRBV10-2 | TGCGCCAGCCGTGGGTTGCGGGGGAGCACAGATACGCAGTATTTT | CASRGLRGSTDTQYF
TRBJ1-4 | . | few | TRBV12-3/TRBV12-4 | TGTGCCAGCAGACACACAGGACTTGGTGAAAAACTGTTTTTT | CASRHTGLGEKLFF
TRBJ2-1 | TRBD2 | . | TRBV28 | TGTGCCAGCAGTTTGTCGCGGGGGGCGGGAGCCTACAATGAGCAGTTCTTC | CASSLSRGAGAYNEQFF
TRBJ2-7 | . | few | TRBV6-2/TRBV6-3 | TGTGCCAGCAGTCTCGACGGCGCTACCTACGAGCAGTACTTC | CASSLDGATYEQYF
TRBJ1-5 | . | few | TRBV7-9 | TGTGCCAGCAGCTTACAGGGTAGCAATCAGCCCCAGCATTTT | CASSLQGSNQPQHF
TRBJ2-7 | . | . | TRBV3-1 | TGTGCCAGCAGCCAAGCCGCCCATGGCCCCTACGAGCAGTACTTC | CASSQAAHGPYEQYF
TRBJ2-4 | . | . | TRBV7-9 | TGTGCCAGCAGCTTAGGACAAAACATTCAGTACTTC | CASSLGQNIQYF
TRBJ1-1 | . | . | TRBV10-3 | TGTGCCATCAGTGTAGGGACGGTCACTGAAGCTTTCTTT | CAISVGTVTEAFF
TRBJ2-5 | . | few | TRBV29-1 | TGCAGCGTTGATGGGCAGGCCGGCGGGACCCAGTACTTC | CSVDGQAGGTQYF
TRBJ2-7 | TRBD1 | . | TRBV4-1 | TGCGCCAGCAGCCAAGTTTTATTGGACAGGAGAACCTACGAGCAGTACTTC | CASSQVLLDRRTYEQYF
TRBJ2-7 | TRBD2 | many | TRBV11-2 | TGTGCCAGCAGCCCCACCGGGACTACCACCTACGAGCAGTACTTC | CASSPTGTTTYEQYF
TRBJ2-5 | . | few | TRBV5-1 | TGCGCCAGCAGCTTATCAGCAAAAGAGACCCAGTACTTC | CASSLSAKETQYF
TRBJ2-3 | TRBD1 | few | TRBV5-1 | TGCGCCAGCGAGACAGGGATTGGCACAGATACGCAGTATTTT | CASETGIGTDTQYF
TRBJ2-3 | . | many | TRBV3-1 | TGTGCCAGCAGTCCCGTAGGCCGAACCGATACGCAGTATTTT | CASSPVGRTDTQYF
TRBJ1-5 | . | many | TRBV28 | TGTGCCAGCATTTCAGCCAATCAGCCCCAGCATTTT | CASISANQPQHF
TRBJ2-4 | TRBD1 | few | TRBV15 | TGTGCCACCAGCAGAGAGTGGGACAGGGCCATTCAGTACTTC | CATSREWDRAIQYF
TRBJ2-5 | . | few | TRBV10-2 | TGCGCCAGCAGCCGGCCAGGAGCGGGTGGAGAGACCCAGTACTTC | CASSRPGAGGETQYF
TRBJ2-1 | . | many | TRBV7-2 | TGTGCCAGCAGCTTTAGCGGCTCCTACAATGAGCAGTTCTTC | CASSFSGSYNEQFF
TRBJ2-7 | TRBD1 | few | TRBV18 | TGTGCCAGCTCACCGACAGGGGTAGAGCAGTACTTC | CASSPTGVEQYF
TRBJ2-5 | TRBD2 | . | TRBV2 | TGTGCCAGCAGGCGGGAGGGCCTAAACCAAGAGACCCAGTACTTC | CASRREGLNQETQYF
TRBJ1-6 | . | many | TRBV5-1 | TGCGCCAGCAGCTTGGAAGGGGCGGATCGCTCCTATAATTCACCCCTCCACTTT | CASSLEGADRSYNSPLHF
TRBJ2-1 | . | many | TRBV13 | TGTGCCAGCAGCTTAGTGGCCAGGGAGCAGTTCTTC | CASSLVAREQFF
TRBJ2-7 | . | . | TRBV10-3 | TGTGCCGCCGGGGACTTTAAGTCCGAGCAGTACTTC | CAAGDFKSEQYF
TRBJ2-2 | TRBD2 | many | TRBV23-1 | TGCGCCAGCAGTCCCATAATGGGACTAGCGGGACCCACCGGGGAGCTGTTTTTT | CASSPIMGLAGPTGELFF
TRBJ2-5 | . | few | TRBV10-1 | TGCGCCAGCAGTGACCGGGCCCGGGAGACCCAGTACTTC | CASSDRARETQYF
TRBJ1-2 | . | few | TRBV2 | TGTGCCAGCAGTGATTGGGGCGTTCGGTATGGCTACACCTTC | CASSDWGVRYGYTF
TRBJ1-2 | . | many | TRBV10-2 | TGCGCCAGCAGTGAGTCTTTACGCGATTGGGCGGTAGGCTACACCTTC | CASSESLRDWAVGYTF
TRBJ2-1 | TRBD2 | many | TRBV28 | TGTGCCAGCAGTTTATCGGGACTAGCGGGAGTAGGTAATGAGCAGTTCTTC | CASSLSGLAGVGNEQFF
TRBJ2-1 | . | many | TRBV20-1 | TGCAGTGCCCACCAGGACTACGATGAGCAGTTCTTC | CSAHQDYDEQFF
TRBJ2-1 | . | few | TRBV12-3/TRBV12-4 | TGTGCCAGCAGTTCCTTAAGCAATGAGCAGTTCTTC | CASSSLSNEQFF
TRBJ1-2 | . | few | TRBV3-1 | TGTGCCAGCAGCCAAGGAACACAGAATAACTATGGCTACACCTTC | CASSQGTQNNYGYTF
TRBJ2-4 | . | many | TRBV7-9 | TGTGCCAGCAGCTTAGAAGGCAAACTAGGATGGTACTTC | CASSLEGKLGWYF
TRBJ2-6 | . | many | TRBV2 | TGTGCCAGCAGCAAACAGGGCTCTGGGGCCAACGTCCTGACTTTC | CASSKQGSGANVLTF
TRBJ2-7 | TRBD2 | . | TRBV29-1 | TGCAGCGTTCGACTAGCGGGATTCTACGAGCAGTACTTC | CSVRLAGFYEQYF
TRBJ1-6 | . | many | TRBV7-9 | TGTGCCAGCAGCTTACTTATCGGCTCACCCCTCCACTTT | CASSLLIGSPLHF
TRBJ1-2 | TRBD1 | . | TRBV4-1 | TGCGCCAGCAGCTTAAGACAGGGGGCGCGTGGTGAGGGCTACACCTTC | CASSLRQGARGEGYTF